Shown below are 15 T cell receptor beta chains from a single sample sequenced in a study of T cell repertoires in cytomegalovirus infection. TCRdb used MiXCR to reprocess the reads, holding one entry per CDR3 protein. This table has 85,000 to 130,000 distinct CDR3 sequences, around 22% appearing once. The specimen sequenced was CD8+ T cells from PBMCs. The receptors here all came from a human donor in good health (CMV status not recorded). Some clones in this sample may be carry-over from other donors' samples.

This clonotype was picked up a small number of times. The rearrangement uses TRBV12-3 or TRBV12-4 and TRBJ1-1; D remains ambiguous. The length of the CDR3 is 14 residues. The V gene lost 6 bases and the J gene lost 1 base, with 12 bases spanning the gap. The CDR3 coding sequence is TGTGCCAGCAGCCCCGGGGAGGGGAACACTGAAGCTTTCTTT. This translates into CASSPGEGNTEAFF.

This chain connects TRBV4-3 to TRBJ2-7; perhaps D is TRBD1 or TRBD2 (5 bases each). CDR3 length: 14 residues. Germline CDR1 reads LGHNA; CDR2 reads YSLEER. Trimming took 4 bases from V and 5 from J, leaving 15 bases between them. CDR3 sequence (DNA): TGCGCCAGCAGCCTGGGGGTTCCGGGCAACGAGCAGTACTTC. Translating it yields CASSLGVPGNEQYF.

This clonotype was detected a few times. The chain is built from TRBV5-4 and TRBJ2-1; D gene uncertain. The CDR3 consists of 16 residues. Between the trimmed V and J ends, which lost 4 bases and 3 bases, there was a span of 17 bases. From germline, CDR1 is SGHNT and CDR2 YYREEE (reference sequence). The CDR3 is CASSPDTGVDYNEQFF. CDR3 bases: TGTGCCAGCAGCCCCGATACTGGGGTGGACTACAATGAGCAGTTCTTC.

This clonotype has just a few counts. CDR3 nucleotides: TGCAGTGCTGTCGGGGGGGGGTCTTCGGGTCTCTTTCAGCCCCAGCATTTT. Translation gives CSAVGGGSSGLFQPQHF. V gene TRBV20-1 combines with J gene TRBJ1-5, with D possibly TRBD1 on 5 matching bases. The CDR3 runs to 17 residues. V was shortened by 5 bases and J by 6 bases, with 26 bases between the two germline ends. Germline-derived CDR1 and CDR2 are DFQATT and SNEGSKA (reference sequence).

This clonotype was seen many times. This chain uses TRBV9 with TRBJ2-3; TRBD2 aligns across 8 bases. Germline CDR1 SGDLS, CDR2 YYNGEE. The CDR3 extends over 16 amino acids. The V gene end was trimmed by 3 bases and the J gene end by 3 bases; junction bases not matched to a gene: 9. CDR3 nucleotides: TGTGCCAGCAGCGCCATAGCGGGAAGTGGGACAGATACGCAGTATTTT. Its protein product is CASSAIAGSGTDTQYF.

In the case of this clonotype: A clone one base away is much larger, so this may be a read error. This CDR3 is CASSLDRILEAQYF. CDR3 bases: TGTGCCAGCAGTCTCGACAGGATCCTGGAGGCCCAGTACTTC. The V gene is TRBV7-2, the J gene TRBJ2-5; weak D call: TRBD1 (6 bases). The CDR3 spans 14 residues. CDR1 is SGHTA, CDR2 FQGNSA, per germline. V was pared by 6 bases and J by 9 bases, with 20 bases between.

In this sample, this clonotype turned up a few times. The CDR3 is CASSPTSRQETQYF. The CDR3 DNA sequence: TGTGCCAGCAGTCCGACTAGTAGACAAGAGACCCAGTACTTC. J is TRBJ2-5 and V is TRBV28, with a possible D match to TRBD2 (6 bases). The CDR3 is 14 amino acids. V gave up 5 bases and J gave up 2 bases, with 12 bases separating them. The germline V gene has CDR1 MDHEN and CDR2 SYDVKM.

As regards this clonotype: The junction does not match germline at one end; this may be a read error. In nucleotides, the CDR3 is TGCGCCAGCAGCCAAGATTTTGGGTTACACGAGACCCAGTCCTTC. Translated, it gives CASSQDFGLHETQSF. The chain uses TRBV4-1 and TRBJ2-5; no definite D call. The CDR3 extends over 15 amino acids. The germline CDR1 and CDR2 sequences are MGHRA and YSYEKL.

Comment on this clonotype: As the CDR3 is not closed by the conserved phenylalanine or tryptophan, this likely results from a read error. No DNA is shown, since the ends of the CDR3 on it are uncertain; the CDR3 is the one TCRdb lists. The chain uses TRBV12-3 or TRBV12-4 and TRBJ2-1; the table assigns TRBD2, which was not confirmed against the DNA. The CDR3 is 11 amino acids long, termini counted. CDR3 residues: CASSCPTTSLD.

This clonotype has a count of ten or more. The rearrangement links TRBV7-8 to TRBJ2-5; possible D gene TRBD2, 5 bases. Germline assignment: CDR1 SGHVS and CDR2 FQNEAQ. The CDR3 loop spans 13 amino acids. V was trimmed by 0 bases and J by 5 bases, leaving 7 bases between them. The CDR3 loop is CASSLAGGETQYF. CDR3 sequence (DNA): TGTGCCAGCAGCTTAGCTGGCGGGGAGACCCAGTACTTC. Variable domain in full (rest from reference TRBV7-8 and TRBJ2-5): GAGVSQSPRYKVAKRGQDVALRCDPISGHVSLFWYQQALGQGPEFLTYFQNEAQLDKSGLPSDRFFAERPEGSVSTLKIQRTQQEDSAVYLCASSLAGGETQYFGPGTRLLVL.

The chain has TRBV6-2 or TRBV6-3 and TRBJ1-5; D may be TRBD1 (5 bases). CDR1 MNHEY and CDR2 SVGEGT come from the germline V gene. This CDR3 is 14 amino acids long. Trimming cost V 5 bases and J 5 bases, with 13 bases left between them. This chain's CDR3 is CASSRDSHYQPQHF. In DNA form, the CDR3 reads TGTGCCAGCAGTAGAGACAGCCACTATCAGCCCCAGCATTTT.

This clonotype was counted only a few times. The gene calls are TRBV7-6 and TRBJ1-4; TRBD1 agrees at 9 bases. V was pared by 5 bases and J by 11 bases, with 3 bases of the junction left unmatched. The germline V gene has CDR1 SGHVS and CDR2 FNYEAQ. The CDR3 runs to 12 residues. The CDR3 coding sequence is TGTGCCAGCAGCAAGGACAGGGGTAAACTGTTTTTT. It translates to CASSKDRGKLFF.

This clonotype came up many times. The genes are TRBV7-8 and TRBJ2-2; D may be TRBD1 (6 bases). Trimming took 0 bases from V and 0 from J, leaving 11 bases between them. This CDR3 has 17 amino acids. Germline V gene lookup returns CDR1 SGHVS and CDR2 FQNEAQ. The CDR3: CASSLAQGIPNTGELFF. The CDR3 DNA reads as TGTGCCAGCAGCTTAGCGCAGGGGATTCCGAACACCGGGGAGCTGTTTTTT. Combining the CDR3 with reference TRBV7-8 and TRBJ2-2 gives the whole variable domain GAGVSQSPRYKVAKRGQDVALRCDPISGHVSLFWYQQALGQGPEFLTYFQNEAQLDKSGLPSDRFFAERPEGSVSTLKIQRTQQEDSAVYLCASSLAQGIPNTGELFFGEGSRLTVL.

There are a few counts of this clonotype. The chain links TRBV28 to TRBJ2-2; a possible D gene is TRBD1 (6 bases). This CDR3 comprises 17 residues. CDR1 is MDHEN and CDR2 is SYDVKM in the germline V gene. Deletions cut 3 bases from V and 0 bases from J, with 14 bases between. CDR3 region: CASSFPWTDANTGELFF. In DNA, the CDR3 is TGTGCCAGCAGTTTCCCTTGGACAGACGCGAACACCGGGGAGCTGTTTTTT.

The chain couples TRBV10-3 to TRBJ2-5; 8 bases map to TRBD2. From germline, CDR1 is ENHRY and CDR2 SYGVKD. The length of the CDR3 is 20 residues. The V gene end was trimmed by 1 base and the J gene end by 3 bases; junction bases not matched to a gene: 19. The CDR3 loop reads CAISEFPLDGGDKTKETQYF. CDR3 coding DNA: TGTGCCATCAGTGAGTTTCCCCTGGACGGGGGGGACAAAACTAAAGAGACCCAGTACTTC.